Presented here are 8 T cell receptor beta chains from one specimen sequenced in a study of chemoradiotherapy in HPV16-positive cancers. The assay was immunoSEQ multiplex PCR, and TCRdb's table has in-frame clones only and misses some. In the table there are about 6,600 clones, around 80% of which are singletons. The sample consisted of tumor tissue, taken from a patient who underwent chemoradiotherapy. The origin of the receptors is a human donor with HPV-associated anogenital cancer.

This chain uses TRBV10-3 with TRBJ1-6; a weak D match, TRBD1 (5 bases). Trimming left V 10 bases short and J 0 bases short, with 19 bases between. This CDR3 has 17 amino acids. The germline gives CDR1 ENHRY, CDR2 SYGVKD. The CDR3 coding sequence is TGTGCCACTACCGCGGGGCAGGGTATCTCCTATAATTCACCCCTCCACTTT. Translated, it gives CATTAGQGISYNSPLHF.

The chain joins TRBV7-6 to TRBJ1-1, with D possibly TRBD1 on 5 matching bases. V was trimmed by 5 bases and J by 1 base, leaving 14 bases between them. The CDR3 is made up of 15 amino acids. The germline V gene has CDR1 SGHVS and CDR2 FNYEAQ. The CDR3 sequence is CASSRIWGRNTEAFF. For the CDR3, the DNA is TGTGCCAGCAGCCGAATTTGGGGGAGGAACACTGAAGCTTTCTTT.

The rearrangement joins TRBV4-2 to TRBJ2-3; weak D call: TRBD2 (7 bases). The CDR3 has 17 residues. Germline V CDR1 and CDR2: LGHNA, YNFKEQ. Trimming left V 0 bases short and J 2 bases short, with 15 bases between. CDR3 sequence: CASSQDGAGAITDTQYF. The DNA for the CDR3 is TGTGCCAGCAGCCAAGATGGGGCGGGGGCCATCACAGATACGCAGTATTTT.

The V call is TRBV7-9, the J call TRBJ2-7, with 9 nucleotides matching TRBD1. The germline CDR1 and CDR2 sequences are SEHNR and FQNEAQ (reference sequence). This CDR3 is built from 14 residues. V was pared by 4 bases and J by 3 bases, with 4 bases of the junction left unmatched. The CDR3 nucleotides are TGTGCCAGCAGCTCAGGGGACAGGGACTACGAGCAGTACTTC. Its protein product is CASSSGDRDYEQYF.

V usage is TRBV5-1 and J usage is TRBJ1-1; 9 bases match TRBD1. Germline CDR1 SGHRS, CDR2 YFSETQ. The CDR3 is 15 residues long. V trimming: 2 bases; J trimming: 3 bases; junction bases outside the gene matches: 5. CDR3 region: CASSFSTGGDTEAFF. In DNA form, the CDR3 reads TGCGCCAGCAGCTTCTCGACAGGGGGAGACACTGAAGCTTTCTTT.

This clone turned up a few times. CDR3 amino acids: CASTGTGVYNEQFF. CDR3 DNA: TGTGCCAGCACCGGGACAGGGGTCTACAATGAGCAGTTCTTC. V usage is TRBV28 and J usage is TRBJ2-1, with 10 bases fitting TRBD1. J lost 3 bases, V lost 7 bases, and 3 bases had no gene match. In germline, CDR1 is MDHEN, CDR2 SYDVKM. The CDR3 runs 14 residues.

Regarding this clone: The conserved closing phenylalanine or tryptophan is absent in this CDR3, likely reflecting a read error. It is unclear where the CDR3 begins or ends on the DNA, so no DNA is shown, and the CDR3 is as TCRdb lists it. The gene calls are TRBV7-9 and TRBJ2-7; the D segment call TRBD2 is taken from the table without a DNA check. The CDR3 is 8 amino acids long, termini counted. Germline CDR1 SEHNR, CDR2 FQNEAQ (reference sequence). The CDR3 region is CASSRARR.

There are a few counts of this clone. This sequence joins TRBV5-6 and TRBJ1-5, with a weak D call TRBD1 (6 bases). The CDR3 spans 14 residues. V dropped 3 bases and J dropped 4 bases, with 11 bases sitting between them. In germline, CDR1 is SGHDT, CDR2 YYEEEE. The CDR3 is CASSSTGTNQPQHF. CDR3 nucleotides: TGTGCCAGCAGCTCCACAGGGACTAATCAGCCCCAGCATTTT.